This T cell receptor (beta chain) was retrieved from a study of blood T cell repertoires in COVID-19. Study in general: The samples span acute and convalescent COVID-19 from the United States, Italy and Spain. Nucleic acid was either cDNA or gDNA, and it came from T cells, B-cell-depleted T cells, or PBMCs.

Per the original data handling: Amplification with reference gene primers provided the estimates of nucleated cell counts. Here immunoSEQ multiplex PCR was the method, and the copy in TCRdb shows in-frame clones only, minus some. The DNA gave D and trimming, while V, J and clone size come from that table. The sample holds about 130,000 clones, approximately 84% seen once. The germline CDR1 and CDR2 sequences are MNHEY and SVGAGI. This CDR3 has 13 residues. The trim removed 8 bases at V and 6 bases at J, leaving 6 bases unmatched. Specimen: peripheral blood. The chain recombines TRBV6-5 with TRBJ2-2, with 7 nucleotides matching TRBD2. The TCR was taken from a man aged 65 to 85 with acute or convalescent COVID-19. CDR3 sequence reads: CASQTSRAGELFF. In DNA, the CDR3 is TGTGCCAGCCAGACTAGCAGGGCCGGGGAGCTGTTTTTT.